A selection of T cell receptor beta chains follows, all from one sample in a study of T cells in localized non-small cell lung cancer. TCRdb's copy holds only in-frame clones and misses some; the assay was immunoSEQ multiplex PCR. The sample shows about 26,000 clones, around 85% of them seen only once. The sequenced sample was peripheral blood, obtained before any cancer treatment. All receptors come from an older female donor with stage II squamous cell lung carcinoma. CDR3s include the opening cysteine and the closing phenylalanine or tryptophan. D genes are given only for firm matches. Rows give clone size only sometimes, using once, few, many, or a class for an expanded clone.

V gene,clone size,J gene,D gene,CDR3 protein,CDR3 DNA
TRBV28,NA,TRBJ1-2,NA,CASVEWAANYGYTF,TGTGCCAGCGTCGAGTGGGCGGCTAACTATGGCTACACCTTC
TRBV28,NA,TRBJ2-7,NA,CASSPGQSSYEQYF,TGTGCCAGCAGCCCTGGACAGTCCTCCTACGAGCAGTACTTC
TRBV5-6,NA,TRBJ1-4,NA,CASGLFDGEKLFF,TGTGCCAGCGGACTCTTCGACGGCGAAAAACTGTTTTTT
TRBV9,few,TRBJ1-5,TRBD1,CASSLTGSNQPQHF,TGTGCCAGCAGCCTGACAGGGTCCAATCAGCCCCAGCATTTT
TRBV28,NA,TRBJ2-1,NA,CASSLTDDEQFF,TGTGCCAGCAGTTTAACTGACGATGAGCAGTTCTTC
TRBV6-1,NA,TRBJ2-3,TRBD2,CASTLDTSGARYF,TGTGCCAGCACCCTTGATACTAGCGGGGCGAGGTATTTT
TRBV5-1,NA,TRBJ2-3,TRBD2,CASSPTSGYTDTQYF,TGCGCCAGCAGCCCAACTAGCGGGTACACAGATACGCAGTATTTT
TRBV10-3,NA,TRBJ2-5,TRBD1,CAISPGQAGQETQYF,TGTGCCATCAGCCCGGGACAGGCGGGGCAAGAGACCCAGTACTTC
TRBV6-5,few,TRBJ2-5,TRBD2,CASLPPGGETQYF,TGTGCCAGCTTACCCCCCGGGGGGGAGACCCAGTACTTC
TRBV5-8,NA,TRBJ2-7,NA,CASSSTGIGTYEQYF,TGTGCCAGCAGCTCTACAGGGATCGGAACCTACGAGCAGTACTTC
TRBV10-1,NA,TRBJ2-3,TRBD2,CASSDPGLAGADTQYF,TGCGCCAGCAGTGACCCCGGACTAGCGGGAGCAGATACGCAGTATTTT
TRBV5-6,NA,TRBJ1-2,TRBD1,CASSADRASYGYTF,TGTGCCAGCAGTGCCGACAGGGCGAGCTATGGCTACACCTTC
TRBV6-5,NA,TRBJ2-3,NA,CASSPSGTSPKGQYF,TGTGCCAGCAGTCCTTCCGGGACCTCCCCCAAGGGGCAGTATTTT
TRBV30,NA,TRBJ2-7,NA,CAWSDMGGSYEQYF,TGTGCCTGGAGTGACATGGGGGGCTCCTACGAGCAGTACTTC
TRBV19,NA,TRBJ2-1,TRBD2,CASSPQGSGSGEQFF,TGTGCCAGTAGCCCTCAGGGGAGCGGGAGTGGTGAGCAGTTCTTC
TRBV4-3,NA,TRBJ1-4,NA,CASSPGATGSYGELFF,TGCGCCAGCAGCCCCGGAGCCACAGGGAGCTACGGGGAACTGTTTTTT
TRBV5-4,NA,TRBJ1-5,NA,CASSLGPESVNQPQHF,TGTGCCAGCAGCTTGGGACCAGAAAGCGTGAATCAGCCCCAGCATTTT
TRBV11-3,NA,TRBJ2-7,NA,CASSLGPPSSYEQYF,TGTGCCAGCAGCTTAGGACCGCCTTCCTCCTACGAGCAGTACTTC
TRBV7-2,NA,TRBJ1-5,NA,CASSPDSNQPQHF,TGTGCCAGCAGCCCTGATAGCAATCAGCCCCAGCATTTT
TRBV10-2,few,TRBJ2-3,TRBD2,CASSGRMVSTDTQYF,TGCGCCAGCAGCGGGAGGATGGTATCCACAGATACGCAGTATTTT
TRBV10-3,once,TRBJ1-5,TRBD1,CATREGQGARNQPQHF,TGTGCCACCAGGGAGGGACAGGGGGCGCGGAATCAGCCCCAGCATTTT
TRBV28,NA,TRBJ1-1,TRBD1,CASTFTGARTEAFF,TGTGCCAGCACCTTCACAGGGGCGAGAACTGAAGCTTTCTTT
TRBV28,NA,TRBJ2-7,NA,CASSTGYGGLYAEQYF,TGTGCCAGCTCTACCGGGTACGGGGGCCTATATGCAGAGCAGTACTTC
TRBV15,NA,TRBJ2-2,TRBD2,CATSRVTGTRFSTGELFF,TGTGCCACCAGCAGAGTTACCGGGACTAGGTTTAGCACCGGGGAGCTGTTTTTT
TRBV4-2,once,TRBJ2-1,TRBD2,CASSQDASGSGEQFF,TGTGCCAGCAGCCAAGATGCTAGCGGGAGTGGTGAGCAGTTCTTC
TRBV5-5,once,TRBJ1-5,TRBD1,CASSAGTVWGNQPQHF,TGTGCCAGCAGCGCGGGGACAGTTTGGGGCAATCAGCCCCAGCATTTT
TRBV28,NA,TRBJ2-2,NA,CASSLGLTNTGELFF,TGTGCCAGCAGCCTCGGGCTGACGAACACCGGGGAGCTGTTTTTT
TRBV2,once,TRBJ2-7,TRBD2,CASRLGTSDSYEQYF,TGTGCCAGCAGATTAGGGACTAGCGACTCCTACGAGCAGTACTTC
TRBV19,NA,TRBJ2-5,NA,CASSPGQETQYF,TGTGCCAGCTCCCCGGGGCAAGAGACCCAGTACTTC